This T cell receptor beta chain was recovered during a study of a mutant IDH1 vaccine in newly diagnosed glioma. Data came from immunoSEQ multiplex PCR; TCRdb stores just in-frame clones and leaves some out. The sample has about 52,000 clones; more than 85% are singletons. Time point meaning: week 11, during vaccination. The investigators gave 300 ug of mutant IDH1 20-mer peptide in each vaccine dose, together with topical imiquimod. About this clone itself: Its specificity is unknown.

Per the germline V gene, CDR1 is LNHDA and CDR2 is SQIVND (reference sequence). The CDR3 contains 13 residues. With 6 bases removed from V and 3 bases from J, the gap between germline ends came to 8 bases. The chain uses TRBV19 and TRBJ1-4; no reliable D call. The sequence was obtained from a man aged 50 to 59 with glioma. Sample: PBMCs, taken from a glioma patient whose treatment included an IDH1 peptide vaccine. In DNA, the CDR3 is TGTGCCAGTAGATCGGGCTCTAATGAAAAACTGTTTTTT. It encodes CASRSGSNEKLFF.